This T cell receptor (beta chain) came from a study of control samples from healthy donors and cancer patients. This table comes from immunoSEQ multiplex PCR, and its TCRdb copy is limited to in-frame clones, with some not included. The profile shows 150,000 to 200,000 clones, over 95% of them singletons. Germline CDR1 is SNHLY and CDR2 is FYNNEI. V dropped 6 bases and J dropped 3 bases, with 14 bases sitting between them. The CDR3 consists of 15 residues. The TCR was taken from a woman aged 25 to 39 in good health. Input material: blood. The chain links TRBV2 to TRBJ1-4, with D tentatively TRBD1 (5 bases). CDR3 in amino acids: CASSDGGRANEKLFF. The CDR3, as DNA: TGTGCCAGCAGCGACGGGGGGAGAGCTAATGAAAAACTGTTTTTT.